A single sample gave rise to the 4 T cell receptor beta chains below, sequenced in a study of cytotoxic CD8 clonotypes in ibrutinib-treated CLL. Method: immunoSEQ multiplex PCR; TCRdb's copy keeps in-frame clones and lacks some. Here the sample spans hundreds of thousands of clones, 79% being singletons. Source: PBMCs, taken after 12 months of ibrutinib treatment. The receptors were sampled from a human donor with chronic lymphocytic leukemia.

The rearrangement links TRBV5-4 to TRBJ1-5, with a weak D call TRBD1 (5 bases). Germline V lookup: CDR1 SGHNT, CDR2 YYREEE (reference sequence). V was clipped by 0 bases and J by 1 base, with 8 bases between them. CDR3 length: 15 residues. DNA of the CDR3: TGTGCCAGCAGCTTGGGCCGGGACAGCAATCAGCCCCAGCATTTT. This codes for CASSLGRDSNQPQHF.

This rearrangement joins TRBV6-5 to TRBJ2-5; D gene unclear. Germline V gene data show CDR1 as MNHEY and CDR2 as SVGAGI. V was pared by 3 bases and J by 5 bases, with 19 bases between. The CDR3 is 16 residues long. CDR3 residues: CASSYTRNPGRETQYF. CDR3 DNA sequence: TGTGCCAGCAGTTATACCCGAAACCCCGGCCGGGAGACCCAGTACTTC.

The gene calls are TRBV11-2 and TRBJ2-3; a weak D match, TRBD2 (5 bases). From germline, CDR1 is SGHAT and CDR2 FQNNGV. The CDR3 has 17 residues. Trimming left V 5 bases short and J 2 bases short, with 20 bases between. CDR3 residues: CASSLLFLSGPTDTQYF. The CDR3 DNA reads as TGTGCCAGCAGCCTCCTGTTTCTAAGCGGCCCCACAGATACGCAGTATTTT.

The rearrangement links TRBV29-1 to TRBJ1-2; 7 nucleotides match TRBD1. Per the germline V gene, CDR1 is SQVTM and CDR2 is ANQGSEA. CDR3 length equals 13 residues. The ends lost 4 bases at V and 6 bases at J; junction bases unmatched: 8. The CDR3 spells CSVGAGGKNGYTF. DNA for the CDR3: TGCAGCGTTGGGGCAGGGGGGAAAAATGGCTACACCTTC.